This TCR beta chain stems from a study of robustness of blood B and T cell sequencing (dated by TCRdb to the late 2010s). A note on the overall study: The study aimed to determine how much peripheral blood is needed to reliably characterize an individual's TCRbeta and IgG repertoires. In each of the roughly nine independently drawn blood samples, TCRbeta and IgG repertoires were quantified. For technical replicates, two replicate TCRbeta cDNA libraries were prepared from one shared RNA pool that came from a single 10 ml draw.

Library creation used PCR. Reads for this sample came from an Illumina MiSeq. cDNA was made using SMARTScribe reverse transcriptase and a 5' template-switch oligo that added a universal priming site. A 12-nucleotide random unique molecular identifier (UMI) was carried by the template-switch oligo, and each cDNA molecule was tagged with this UMI. Chain-specific reverse primers targeted TCRbeta transcripts during reverse transcription. Leftover template-switch adapters were removed by uracil DNA glycosylase treatment, and cDNA was purified using a Qiagen MinElute kit. For the first PCR, approximately 25 cycles were run with KAPA HiFi HotStart ReadyMix and step-out primers, split across four 50 ul reactions. Before further amplification, first-round PCR products were gel-purified. Illumina Nextera adapters were attached in a second PCR of roughly 8 cycles, and the libraries were then purified and pooled. A 50-nucleotide 5' read captured the UMI barcode for each TCRbeta molecule. The paper's data handling went like this. Using the MIGEC toolkit, reads were grouped by UMI into consensus reads. PEAR was used to merge forward and reverse consensus reads into final reads. Identical UMI-sequence pairs found in more than one library were treated as cross-sample contamination and removed by a custom decontamination script. MIGMAP, a wrapper around IgBLAST, was used to carry out V(D)J assignment and CDR3 extraction. TCR clonotypes were defined by identical V gene, J gene and CDR3 amino acid sequence, and CDR1 and CDR2 were left unsequenced. TCRdb reanalyzed the raw reads on its own, using fastp at Q25 for trimming and MiXCR for clone calling, and kept in-frame beta chains. When rows share a CDR3 protein, they turn into one entry using the most common DNA and genes. In this record, the V and J calls reflect TCRdb's handling and not the investigators' own analysis. For this sample the table gives roughly 3,900 distinct CDR3 sequences, of which more than 50% were detected only once. The ten largest clones take up roughly 23% of the sample.

With regard to this clonotype: The antigen it recognizes is unknown. Base qualities are missing; no much larger clone stands one base away.

The paper's findings and limits, for the study overall: EDTA tubes required immediate fractionation, limiting use in multi-site collections. When technical replicate libraries were compared, 85% to 95% of the top 10,000 TCRbeta clonotypes in one library also turned up in the other. Combining 3 or 4 tubes (roughly 29-40 ml blood) brought coverage of the top 10,000 TCRbeta clonotypes close to saturation. Evidence of cross-contamination, likely resulting from batch processing, was observed in one pair of TCRbeta libraries, and the UMI-sequence pairs shared between the two libraries were removed. Overlap of rare TCRbeta clonotypes did not improve with pooling tubes, implying much larger blood volumes would be needed to capture them. The TCRbeta rarefaction curves did not fully level off, which suggests either under-sequencing or many low-abundance clonotypes. The 1,000 most abundant TCRbeta clonotypes from the pooled draws were detected in every single 10 ml sample.

TCRbeta repertoires were quantified from mRNA rather than genomic DNA, which captures expressed receptors. Leukocytes from the buffy coat were collected into Trizol, and RNA was extracted using the Direct-zol RNA MiniPrep Plus kit with no cell sorting. EDTA blood tubes were spun right away at 4 degrees C to separate plasma, buffy coat and red blood cells. The source is a human donor in good health. Sequencing used peripheral blood.

DNA sequence: TGCGCCAGCAGCTTGGCCTCGGGTGCGGGACACCCCTACGAGCAGTACTTC. This codes for CASSLASGAGHPYEQYF. The chain uses TRBV5-1 and TRBJ2-7; the D region is possibly TRBD1 or TRBD2, each matching across 6 bases. Reading from cysteine to phenylalanine, the CDR3 counts 17 amino acids. The sequence is cut down to CDR3 DNA, 51 bases in frame from base 1. Relative to germline, V is 0 bases shorter and J is 2 bases shorter, with 18 bases between their ends. CDR1 and CDR2 (SGHRS, YFSETQ) derive from the germline V gene.